These 3 T cell receptor beta chains share one sample of origin, sequenced in a study of control samples from healthy donors and cancer patients. TCRdb's table, derived via immunoSEQ multiplex PCR, lists solely in-frame clones and lacks some. The sample contains about 95,000 clones, around 90% of which appear only once. The sequenced sample consisted of blood. Receptors originate from a woman in her 70s in good health.

The chain is built from TRBV7-9 and TRBJ2-1; 12 positions match TRBD2. The CDR3 is 18 amino acids. Losses at the gene ends were 3 bases for V and 4 bases for J; bases not matched to a gene: 10. The V gene's germline CDR1 is SEHNR and CDR2 FQNEAQ (reference sequence). The chain's CDR3 is CASSFPSGGELRYNEQFF. The CDR3 DNA follows: TGTGCCAGCAGCTTCCCTAGCGGGGGGGAGTTGAGATACAATGAGCAGTTCTTC.

The genes are TRBV18 and TRBJ1-6; 8 positions match TRBD1. Germline-derived CDR1 and CDR2 are KGHSH and LQKENI. Trimming cost V 4 bases and J 6 bases; bases outside gene matches: 2. This CDR3 region has 14 residues. The CDR3 is CASSLDRVNSPLHF. Written as DNA, the CDR3 is TGTGCCAGCTCACTGGACAGGGTTAATTCACCCCTCCACTTT. The variable domain in full, completed from reference TRBV18 and TRBJ1-6, reads NAGVMQNPRHLVRRRGQEARLRCSPMKGHSHVYWYRQLPEEGLKFMVYLQKENIIDESGMPKERFSAEFPKEGPSILRIQQVVRGDSAAYFCASSLDRVNSPLHFGNGTRLTVT.

As concerns this clone: Other DNA sequences of this sample code for an identical CDR3. The V and J genes are TRBV9 and TRBJ2-1, with a weak D call TRBD2 (7 bases). Trimming removed 3 bases at V and 3 bases at J, with 10 bases between. Germline V gene sequence: CDR1 SGDLS, CDR2 YYNGEE. The CDR3 loop spans 14 amino acids. The CDR3 loop is CASSGRGGYNEQFF. CDR3 sequence (DNA): TGTGCCAGCAGCGGTAGGGGGGGCTACAATGAGCAGTTCTTC.